These T cell receptor beta chains were read from a single sample in a study of beta chain features in type 1 diabetes. Assay used: immunoSEQ multiplex PCR; TCRdb lists only in-frame clones, some missing. The sample shows hundreds of thousands of clones, around 15% of them seen only once. The specimen sequenced was naive CD4+ T cells from blood. These receptors came from a man between 18 and 35 years old with type 1 diabetes. Each CDR3 is given with its conserved first and last residue. The D gene is left open where the match is weak. Clone size is given for some rows only: seen once, a few or many times, or a class if the clone is expanded.

d_call clone_size j_call v_call cdr3_aa cdr3_nt
NA NA TRBJ1-2 TRBV7-9 CASSLAAGDYGYTF TGTGCCAGCAGCTTAGCGGCGGGGGACTATGGCTACACCTTC
TRBD2 NA TRBJ2-5 TRBV18 CASSPPMERGLGETQYF TGTGCCAGCTCACCCCCGATGGAGCGGGGATTAGGAGAGACCCAGTACTTC
NA NA TRBJ1-6 TRBV6-1 CASSEARNSPLHF TGTGCCAGCAGTGAGGCGAGGAATTCACCCCTCCACTTT
NA few TRBJ1-2 TRBV6-5 CASSRQDPNYGYTF TGTGCCAGCAGTAGACAGGACCCTAACTATGGCTACACCTTC
TRBD2 few TRBJ2-1 TRBV11-2 CASTLGLAGGDDGFF TGTGCCAGCACCTTGGGACTAGCGGGGGGGGACGATGGGTTCTTC
NA NA TRBJ2-2 TRBV5-1 CASTPPGLTNTGELFF TGCGCCAGCACCCCTCCGGGACTGACGAACACCGGGGAGCTGTTTTTT
TRBD1 NA TRBJ1-6 TRBV6-5 CASSYPRDRRNSPLHF TGTGCCAGCAGTTACCCGAGGGACAGGCGGAATTCACCCCTCCACTTT
NA few TRBJ1-1 TRBV30 CAWGSQGKGTEAFF TGTGCCTGGGGGAGTCAAGGAAAGGGCACTGAAGCTTTCTTT
TRBD2 NA TRBJ2-3 TRBV10-3 CAISEQLAATDTQYF TGTGCCATCAGTGAACAACTAGCGGCCACAGATACGCAGTATTTT
NA few TRBJ2-1 TRBV10-2 CASSESGGAYNEQFF TGCGCCAGCAGTGAGTCAGGGGGTGCATACAATGAGCAGTTCTTC
NA few TRBJ1-4 TRBV9 CASSVDHTNEKLFF TGTGCCAGCAGCGTAGATCATACTAATGAAAAACTGTTTTTT
NA few TRBJ1-4 TRBV30 CAWSELENEKLFF TGTGCCTGGAGCGAGTTGGAGAACGAAAAACTGTTTTTT
NA NA TRBJ1-2 TRBV7-9 CASSLTQGGSYGYTF TGTGCCAGCAGCTTAACGCAGGGCGGTTCCTATGGCTACACCTTC
NA NA TRBJ2-1 TRBV5-1 CASSPGPRGDEQFF TGCGCCAGCAGCCCCGGGCCGAGGGGGGATGAGCAGTTCTTC
NA NA TRBJ1-6 TRBV10-3 CAISDQGGNSPLHF TGTGCCATCAGTGACCAGGGAGGGAATTCACCCCTCCACTTT
TRBD1 few TRBJ2-5 TRBV6-5 CASSFGTAQETQYF TGTGCCAGCAGCTTCGGGACAGCCCAAGAGACCCAGTACTTC
NA once TRBJ2-1 TRBV11-3 CASALGRGPYNEQFF TGTGCCAGCGCCCTTGGGCGGGGACCCTACAATGAGCAGTTCTTC
NA few TRBJ1-5 TRBV6-1 CASTPRPRAGQPQHF TGTGCCAGCACCCCCCGGCCCAGGGCGGGTCAGCCCCAGCATTTT
NA NA TRBJ2-3 TRBV18 CASSPRSPSTDTQYF TGTGCCAGCTCACCACGGAGTCCAAGCACAGATACGCAGTATTTT
NA few TRBJ2-2 TRBV5-1 CASSLDVTRTGELFF TGCGCCAGCAGCTTGGATGTAACGAGGACCGGGGAGCTGTTTTTT
NA few TRBJ1-1 TRBV5-4 CASSLAWASGTEAFF TGTGCCAGCAGCTTGGCCTGGGCAAGCGGAACTGAAGCTTTCTTT
NA NA TRBJ2-5 TRBV19 CASSLGRWSRETQYF TGTGCCAGTAGTCTTGGCCGCTGGTCACGGGAGACCCAGTACTTC
TRBD2 NA TRBJ2-5 TRBV9 CASSVVTSGGQETQYF TGTGCCAGCAGCGTAGTAACTAGCGGGGGCCAAGAGACCCAGTACTTC
NA few TRBJ1-1 TRBV19 CASTTGQPNTEAFF TGTGCCAGTACCACCGGACAGCCAAACACTGAAGCTTTCTTT
NA NA TRBJ2-3 TRBV10-3 CAISGPSSTDTQYF TGTGCCATCAGCGGACCATCTAGCACAGATACGCAGTATTTT
TRBD1 few TRBJ2-2 TRBV10-3 CAISDRDAGELFF TGTGCCATCAGCGACAGGGACGCGGGGGAGCTGTTTTTT
NA few TRBJ1-1 TRBV28 CASSLPSRQTEAFF TGTGCCAGCAGTTTACCCTCAAGACAAACTGAAGCTTTCTTT
NA few TRBJ2-1 TRBV27 CASSLGAGYNEQFF TGTGCCAGCAGTTTGGGGGCGGGCTACAATGAGCAGTTCTTC
NA NA TRBJ1-3 TRBV6-6 CASRTPGNTIYF TGTGCCAGCCGGACACCTGGAAACACCATATATTTT
TRBD1 few TRBJ1-2 TRBV7-8 CASSSRTGTDYGYTF TGTGCCAGCAGCTCAAGGACAGGGACCGACTATGGCTACACCTTC
TRBD1 few TRBJ2-1 TRBV5-4 CASSSATGVIYNEQFF TGTGCCAGCAGTTCAGCGACAGGGGTAATTTACAATGAGCAGTTCTTC
NA few TRBJ1-5 TRBV7-8 CASSWGVGEPPQHF TGTGCCAGCAGCTGGGGAGTGGGGGAGCCTCCCCAGCATTTT
TRBD1 few TRBJ2-7 TRBV9 CASSVGTGIGYEQYF TGTGCCAGCAGCGTAGGGACAGGGATAGGCTACGAGCAGTACTTC
NA few TRBJ2-2 TRBV11-3 CASSLAAGRTAGELFF TGTGCCAGCAGCTTAGCCGCGGGCAGGACAGCGGGGGAGCTGTTTTTT
NA NA TRBJ1-6 TRBV5-1 CASSLDTSYGSPLHF TGCGCCAGCAGCTTGGATACGAGCTACGGATCACCCCTCCACTTT
TRBD1 NA TRBJ2-1 TRBV11-3 CASSWGTGNFNEQFF TGTGCCAGCAGCTGGGGGACAGGGAACTTCAATGAGCAGTTCTTC
NA NA TRBJ1-4 TRBV30 CACRAAATNEKLFF TGTGCCTGCCGGGCGGCAGCAACTAATGAAAAACTGTTTTTT
NA NA TRBJ1-2 TRBV2 CASRPSGQTYGYTF TGTGCCAGCAGGCCTTCCGGACAAACCTATGGCTACACCTTC
TRBD1 few TRBJ2-7 TRBV6-5 CASSGRQGTYEQYF TGTGCCAGCAGTGGGAGACAGGGGACTTACGAGCAGTACTTC
TRBD1 NA TRBJ1-4 TRBV29-1 CSGDRGHDEKLFF TGCAGCGGGGACAGGGGACATGATGAAAAACTGTTTTTT
NA NA TRBJ2-3 TRBV6-5 CASSARERGTDTQYF TGTGCCAGCAGCGCCCGGGAGCGAGGCACAGATACGCAGTATTTT
TRBD2 few TRBJ2-1 TRBV15 CATSIGLAGGLNEQFF TGTGCCACCAGCATCGGACTAGCGGGGGGCCTCAATGAGCAGTTCTTC
NA NA TRBJ2-7 TRBV29-1 CSVRRGAYEQYF TGCAGCGTCCGTAGGGGGGCATACGAGCAGTACTTC
TRBD1 NA TRBJ1-6 TRBV27 CASSRQGNSPLHF TGTGCCAGCAGTAGACAGGGGAATTCACCCCTCCACTTT
NA NA TRBJ2-7 TRBV19 CASSLRQAEGEQYF TGTGCCAGTAGTCTTCGGCAGGCGGAGGGTGAGCAGTACTTC
NA few TRBJ1-5 TRBV30 CAWGGSNQPQHF TGTGCCTGGGGGGGTAGCAATCAGCCCCAGCATTTT
NA few TRBJ2-1 TRBV4-1 CASSQDPTRYNEQFF TGCGCCAGCAGCCAAGACCCTACAAGATACAATGAGCAGTTCTTC
NA NA TRBJ2-5 TRBV5-1 CASSPSGAGETQYF TGCGCCAGCAGCCCGTCGGGGGCTGGGGAGACCCAGTACTTC
NA few TRBJ2-7 TRBV5-1 CASSDRTEAPSQYF TGCGCCAGCAGCGACCGGACGGAGGCACCTTCGCAGTACTTC
NA NA TRBJ2-7 TRBV11-1 CASSLGSEQYF TGTGCCAGCAGCTTAGGTAGCGAGCAGTACTTC
TRBD1 few TRBJ2-7 TRBV5-4 CASSPDSGQVIHEQYF TGTGCCAGCAGCCCCGATTCGGGACAGGTTATACACGAGCAGTACTTC
NA NA TRBJ2-6 TRBV27 CASSFSRPLRESGANVLTF TGTGCCAGCAGTTTTAGCAGGCCCCTTAGAGAATCTGGGGCCAACGTCCTGACTTTC